This T cell receptor (beta chain) was identified during a study of T cell changes during pregnancy in multiple sclerosis. Some clones are missing from TCRdb's copy, which holds only in-frame ones; the method was immunoSEQ multiplex PCR. The sample consists of roughly 40,000 clones, approximately 94% of them appearing once. This clone came up once. The length of the CDR3 is 13 residues. Germline V CDR1 and CDR2: MDHEN, SYDVKM. The V gene lost 4 bases and the J gene lost 8 bases, with 11 bases spanning the gap. The chain links TRBV28 to TRBJ1-4; tentatively, D is TRBD1 (5 bases). The sample in question was peripheral blood, obtained in the third trimester of pregnancy. The receptor was isolated from a female donor with multiple sclerosis, enrolled in a pregnancy study. Here the CDR3 reads CASSWGVEEKLFF. For the CDR3, the DNA is TGTGCCAGCAGTTGGGGGGTAGAAGAAAAACTGTTTTTT.